The 15 T cell receptor beta chains reported below all come from one sample, sequenced in a study of blood T cell repertoires in COVID-19. TCRdb's table, derived via immunoSEQ multiplex PCR, lists solely in-frame clones and lacks some. This table has 75,000 to 90,000 clones, around 82% appearing once. The material sequenced was peripheral blood. The origin of the receptors is a man in his 60s with COVID-19, enrolled during active disease.

J is TRBJ2-5 and V is TRBV14; a weak D match, TRBD2 (6 bases). CDR3 length: 17 amino acids. Deletions cut 0 bases from V and 2 bases from J, with 16 bases between. CDR1 and CDR2 (germline): SGHDN, FVKESK. The CDR3 sequence: CASSQDPTPGEQETQYF. CDR3 bases: TGTGCCAGCAGCCAAGATCCTACCCCGGGGGAACAAGAGACCCAGTACTTC. Together with reference TRBV14 and TRBJ2-5, the CDR3 gives the full variable domain: EAGVTQFPSHSVIEKGQTVTLRCDPISGHDNLYWYRRVMGKEIKFLLHFVKESKQDESGMPNNRFLAERTGGTYSTLKVQPAELEDSGVYFCASSQDPTPGEQETQYFGPGTRLLVL.

The V call is TRBV5-1, the J call TRBJ2-5, with TRBD2 matching 8 bases. Germline V CDR1 and CDR2: SGHRS, YFSETQ. There are 15 residues in the CDR3. The V gene end was trimmed by 4 bases and the J gene end by 4 bases; junction bases not matched to a gene: 9. The CDR3: CASSPGTREGETQYF. The CDR3 DNA sequence: TGCGCCAGCAGCCCCGGGACTAGAGAGGGAGAGACCCAGTACTTC. Full variable domain (outside the CDR3, taken from reference TRBV5-1 and TRBJ2-5): KAGVTQTPRYLIKTRGQQVTLSCSPISGHRSVSWYQQTPGQGLQFLFEYFSETQRNKGNFPGRFSGRQFSNSRSEMNVSTLELGDSALYLCASSPGTREGETQYFGPGTRLLVL.

This CDR3 is CSVRDSNEKLFF. The CDR3 bases are TGCAGCGTCCGGGACAGTAATGAAAAACTGTTTTTT. The rearrangement joins TRBV29-1 to TRBJ1-4; 7 positions agree with TRBD1. After removal of 6 bases from V and 4 bases from J, the junction contained 2 bases not matched to a gene. Germline CDR1 reads SQVTM; CDR2 reads ANQGSEA. The CDR3 is 12 amino acids.

On this clone: With a much larger clone just one base away, this may be a read error. The chain links TRBV5-1 to TRBJ2-7, with no clear D. Germline CDR1 is SGHRS and CDR2 is YFSETQ. V gave up 0 bases and J gave up 2 bases, with 9 bases separating them. The CDR3 totals 14 residues. The CDR3 nucleotides are TGCGCCAGCAGCTTGGCCTCAGGAACCTACGAGCAGTACTTC. This gives the protein CASSLASGTYEQYF.

In its sample, this clone was seen once. V is TRBV30 and J is TRBJ2-7; 9 bases fit TRBD1. Germline trimming cut 5 bases from V and 4 bases from J; bases unmatched to any gene: 0. The CDR3 is 11 amino acids. In germline, CDR1 is GTSNPN, CDR2 SVGIG (reference sequence). The CDR3 bases are TGTGCCTGGGGACAGGGGTACGAGCAGTACTTC. The encoded protein is CAWGQGYEQYF. The full variable domain, completed using reference TRBV30 and TRBJ2-7, is SQTIHQWPATLVQPVGSPLSLECTVEGTSNPNLYWYRQAAGRGLQLLFYSVGIGQISSEVPQNLSASRPQDRQFILSSKKLLLSDSGFYLCAWGQGYEQYFGPGTRLTVT.

The genes are TRBV27 and TRBJ2-2; TRBD2 matches at 13 bases. This CDR3 has 17 amino acids. Per germline, CDR1 MNHEY and CDR2 SMNVEV (reference sequence). Trimming at V came to 10 bases and at J to 0 bases, leaving 8 bases not matched to a gene. The CDR3 DNA sequence: TGTGCCACCGCGGGACTAGCGGGAAACGCGAACACCGGGGAGCTGTTTTTT. Translation: CATAGLAGNANTGELFF.

J is TRBJ1-4 and V is TRBV5-1; TRBD1 matches 9 bases. The CDR3 loop spans 16 amino acids. The J segment lost 6 bases and the V segment lost 2 bases, leaving 8 bases of the junction unmatched. Germline V gene lookup returns CDR1 SGHRS and CDR2 YFSETQ. As DNA, the CDR3 is TGCGCCAGCAGCTTAGACGGGACAGGGTTGTATGAAAAACTGTTTTTT. This translates into CASSLDGTGLYEKLFF.

This clone was counted only a few times. V usage is TRBV5-4 and J usage is TRBJ2-2; weak D call: TRBD2 (6 bases). The CDR3 has 15 residues. CDR1 SGHNT and CDR2 YYREEE come from the germline V gene (reference sequence). V lost 4 bases and J 5 bases, leaving 15 bases between the germline ends. The CDR3 DNA is TGTGCCAGCAGCCCGCCGACTAGTTTAACCGGGGAGCTGTTTTTT. This codes for CASSPPTSLTGELFF.

The CDR3 coding sequence is TGTGCCAGCAGCTTAGGCCGACAGGGTTCCCCTCACAATGAGCAGTTCTTC. It codes for CASSLGRQGSPHNEQFF. The chain joins TRBV11-3 to TRBJ2-1, with 7 bases aligning to TRBD1. Germline V lookup: CDR1 SGHNT, CDR2 YENEEA. Losses at the gene ends were 1 base for V and 5 bases for J; bases not matched to a gene: 11. CDR3 length: 17 amino acids.

The CDR3, as DNA: TGTGCCAGCAGCCTCCGGACTAGCGGGAGCAACAATGAGCAGTTCTTC. It codes for CASSLRTSGSNNEQFF. The chain combines TRBV3-1 (or the pseudogene TRBV3-2) with TRBJ2-1; 13 bases line up with TRBD2. This CDR3 is 16 amino acids long. Germline V gives CDR1 LGHDT, CDR2 YNNKEL (reference sequence). Trimming cost V 4 bases and J 5 bases; bases outside gene matches: 5.

The chain links TRBV4-3 to TRBJ1-5, with D tentatively TRBD1 (5 bases). Trimming cost V 5 bases and J 4 bases, with 15 bases left between them. The CDR3 is 15 residues long. CDR1 and CDR2 (germline): LGHNA, YSLEER. CDR3 sequence (DNA): TGCGCCAGCAGCTTAAGCGTGTACAGGAATCAGCCCCAGCATTTT. This gives the protein CASSLSVYRNQPQHF.

The sample holds one count of this clone. The gene calls are TRBV28 and TRBJ2-5; weak D call: TRBD1 (6 bases). Trimming stripped 2 bases from V and 5 bases from J, with 9 bases between. Per germline, CDR1 MDHEN and CDR2 SYDVKM. This CDR3 is 13 amino acids long. Here the CDR3 DNA reads TGTGCCAGCAGTTTAAGTCAGGGGGAGACCCAGTACTTC. This codes for CASSLSQGETQYF.

The gene calls are TRBV29-1 and TRBJ2-1; 10 bases are shared with TRBD2. Looked up from germline, CDR1 is SQVTM and CDR2 is ANQGSEA. V lost 4 bases to trimming and J lost 4 bases; unmatched junction nucleotides: 10. The length of the CDR3 is 16 residues. DNA of the CDR3: TGCAGCGTTGTATTGTGGCTAGCGGGGGCGTACAATGAGCAGTTCTTC. As protein: CSVVLWLAGAYNEQFF.

The rearrangement joins TRBV25-1 to TRBJ1-1; D not resolved. The ends were cut back, 1 base at V and 1 base at J, with 7 bases in the middle. The CDR3 length is 14 residues. From germline, CDR1 is MGHDK and CDR2 SYGVNS. This chain's CDR3 is CASSEFGENTEAFF. Here the CDR3 DNA reads TGTGCCAGCAGTGAATTCGGAGAGAACACTGAAGCTTTCTTT.

V is TRBV21-1 and J is TRBJ2-3; the D call in the table, TRBD1, was not verified against the DNA. TRBV21-1 is a recognized pseudogene. This CDR3 is 18 amino acids long. In DNA form, the CDR3 reads TGTGCCAGCAGCAAAGTCGTGGCCCGGGACACCCCAAGGGATACGCAGTATTTT. Amino acid sequence: CASSKVVARDTPRDTQYF.